The clone carrying this TCR beta chain has at least ten counts. Via MiXCR, TCRdb re-called the 5' RACE reads, giving one row per CDR3 protein. The sample includes a few hundred thousand distinct CDR3 sequences, more than 9% of them seen just once. The germline CDR1 and CDR2 sequences are MNHEY and SVGEGT. The CDR3 sequence is 14 residues long. V shed 2 bases and J shed 2 bases, with 10 bases lying between them. The data belong to a study of identical twins. These same data were also listed under a study on yellow fever vaccine responses in identical twins.

This chain links TRBV6-2 or TRBV6-3 with TRBJ2-7, with D possibly matching TRBD2 (6 bases). This TCR was sampled from a woman between 18 and 30 years old in good health. Sequencing was done on a sample of PBMCs. The CDR3, as DNA: TGTGCCAGCAGTTACATGGAGGGACCCTACGAGCAGTACTTC. It translates to CASSYMEGPYEQYF.